The 20 T cell receptor beta chains below were found in one sample sequenced in a study of blood T cell repertoires in COVID-19 (TCRdb year 2020). Library construction relied on the immunoSEQ multiplex PCR assay. TCRdb took this table from immuneACCESS and kept in-frame rearrangements with V and J called. Such tables lack part of the clones; where checked against another copy, unresolved V genes explain under half of the gap, and the rest is unexplained. Across this sample there are about 400,000 clones, with roughly 90% seen only once. The top ten hold 2% to 2.5% of the sample. What was sequenced was PBMCs or T cells enriched from blood (not recorded which). These receptor sequences come from a woman between 40 and 55 years old with acute COVID-19.

This rearrangement joins TRBV7-9 to TRBJ2-7; TRBD1 aligns across 7 bases. The J segment lost 5 bases and the V segment lost 6 bases, leaving 7 bases of the junction unmatched. Germline V gene lookup returns CDR1 SEHNR and CDR2 FQNEAQ (reference sequence). The CDR3 covers 13 residues. The chain's CDR3 is CASRETGLHEQYF. The CDR3 nucleotides read TGTGCCAGCAGGGAGACAGGGCTCCACGAGCAGTACTTC.

The V call is TRBV6-5, the J call TRBJ1-2; the D is unclear. Germline values: CDR1 MNHEY, CDR2 SVGAGI. Trimming left V 4 bases short and J 8 bases short, with 11 bases between. This CDR3 contains 12 residues. Here the CDR3 reads CASSSTNGGYTF. The CDR3 nucleotides are TGTGCCAGCAGTTCCACGAACGGGGGCTACACCTTC.

The chain combines TRBV3-1 (or the pseudogene TRBV3-2) with TRBJ1-2; 7 bases agree with TRBD1. Germline V lookup: CDR1 LGHDT, CDR2 YNNKEL (reference sequence). The CDR3 is 16 amino acids. Germline trimming cut 1 base from V and 0 bases from J; bases unmatched to any gene: 5. The DNA of the CDR3 is TGTGCCAGCAGCCAAGGGGGCGGACAGGCTAACTATGGCTACACCTTC. Encoded protein: CASSQGGGQANYGYTF.

This clone was observed a handful of times. The chain has TRBV27 and TRBJ1-1; 8 bases match TRBD1. The CDR3 runs to 12 residues. Losses at the gene ends were 9 bases for V and 5 bases for J; bases not matched to a gene: 5. Germline loops: CDR1 MNHEY, CDR2 SMNVEV (reference sequence). CDR3 coding DNA: TGTGCCAGTGTTACAGGGGGTACTGAAGCTTTCTTT. This gives the protein CASVTGGTEAFF.

As for this clone: At the DNA level, this CDR3 is encoded by other sequences in the same sample as well. The rearrangement uses TRBV12-3 or TRBV12-4 and TRBJ1-6; possible D gene TRBD1, 5 bases. This CDR3 spans 13 amino acids. V was cut by 3 bases and J by 7 bases, with 7 bases left in between. For the CDR3, the DNA is TGTGCCAGCAGTTTCCAGGGAAATTCACCCCTCCACTTT. Translating gives CASSFQGNSPLHF.

The rearrangement joins TRBV2 to TRBJ1-1; no clear D. CDR3 length: 13 residues. From germline, CDR1 is SNHLY and CDR2 FYNNEI. V was clipped by 6 bases and J by 1 base, with 9 bases between them. The CDR3 here is CASRGDGNTEAFF. In DNA, the CDR3 is TGTGCCAGCAGGGGAGACGGGAACACTGAAGCTTTCTTT.

The chain carries TRBV3-1 (or the pseudogene TRBV3-2) and TRBJ1-5; D is unclear. The CDR3 length is 16 residues. V lost 1 base, J lost 1 base, and 11 bases lay in between. Germline values: CDR1 LGHDT, CDR2 YNNKEL (reference sequence). This CDR3 reads CASSQGAAPSNQPQHF. In DNA form, the CDR3 reads TGTGCCAGCAGCCAAGGGGCAGCCCCCAGCAATCAGCCCCAGCATTTT.

CDR3 nucleotide sequence: TGTGCCAGCAGCTCCCGACAGGGGGGGACCACTGAAGCTTTCTTT. Amino acids: CASSSRQGGTTEAFF. The chain joins TRBV9 to TRBJ1-1; TRBD1 matches 9 bases. V gave up 4 bases and J gave up 4 bases; unmatched junction bases: 8. The CDR3 has 15 residues. Germline CDR1 reads SGDLS; CDR2 reads YYNGEE.

J is TRBJ2-7 and V is TRBV5-6; 8 bases match TRBD2. The V segment lost 1 base and the J segment 2 bases; nucleotides outside the gene matches: 2. Germline assignment: CDR1 SGHDT and CDR2 YYEEEE. The CDR3 runs 14 residues. CDR3 coding DNA: TGTGCCAGCAGCTTGAGAGCGGGGGCCTACGAGCAGTACTTC. Protein: CASSLRAGAYEQYF.

The table lists this clone with a few counts. The chain employs TRBV19 and TRBJ1-1; 8 nucleotides match TRBD1. Germline V gene data show CDR1 as LNHDA and CDR2 as SQIVND (reference sequence). V was pared by 5 bases and J by 1 base, with 3 bases of the junction left unmatched. The CDR3 sequence is 14 residues long. CDR3 DNA sequence: TGTGCCAGTAGTGATGACAGGGGGAACACTGAAGCTTTCTTT. The encoded protein is CASSDDRGNTEAFF. The full variable domain, completed using reference TRBV19 and TRBJ1-1, is DGGITQSPKYLFRKEGQNVTLSCEQNLNHDAMYWYRQDPGQGLRLIYYSQIVNDFQKGDIAEGYSVSREKKESFPLTVTSAQKNPTAFYLCASSDDRGNTEAFFGQGTRLTVV.

V and J are TRBV27 and TRBJ2-2, with D perhaps matching TRBD2 (5 bases). Trimming removed 0 bases from V and 7 bases from J, with 18 bases in between. The CDR3 runs 17 residues. Germline V CDR1 and CDR2: MNHEY, SMNVEV (reference sequence). The CDR3 DNA reads as TGTGCCAGCAGTTTATCGTATACAGCTAGCATAGTCGGGGAGCTGTTTTTT. Amino acid sequence: CASSLSYTASIVGELFF.

The chain employs TRBV12-3 or TRBV12-4 and TRBJ1-5; D uncertain. The CDR3 is 13 residues long. Trimming cost V 3 bases and J 5 bases, with 8 bases left between them. The chain's CDR3 is CASSFRVDQPQHF. The DNA of the CDR3 is TGTGCCAGCAGTTTCCGGGTTGATCAGCCCCAGCATTTT.

This clone was observed once. The rearrangement links TRBV30 to TRBJ1-2; D ambiguous. The CDR3 extends over 13 amino acids. V lost 5 bases and J 4 bases, leaving 14 bases between the germline ends. Germline loops: CDR1 GTSNPN, CDR2 SVGIG (reference sequence). The CDR3 nucleotides read TGTGCCTGGTTTGGAGGCTTTATCTATGGCTACACCTTC. Amino acids: CAWFGGFIYGYTF.

The CDR3 DNA reads TGTGCCAGCAGCTTGGTAGCAGGGGGTACCTACGAGCAGTACTTC. This translates into CASSLVAGGTYEQYF. This chain joins TRBV5-6 and TRBJ2-7; 7 bases agree with TRBD1. The V segment lost 0 bases and the J segment 2 bases; nucleotides outside the gene matches: 5. CDR3 size: 15 residues. Looked up from germline, CDR1 is SGHDT and CDR2 is YYEEEE.

The V and J genes are TRBV4-1 and TRBJ1-4; D is uncertain. V lost 1 base and J 7 bases, leaving 10 bases between the germline ends. This CDR3 region has 14 residues. Germline assignment: CDR1 MGHRA and CDR2 YSYEKL. CDR3 sequence reads: CASSQAGEGEKLFF. CDR3 sequence (DNA): TGCGCCAGCAGCCAAGCCGGGGAGGGTGAAAAACTGTTTTTT.

The chain links TRBV6-5 to TRBJ2-2, with 7 bases matching TRBD1. Trimming at V came to 5 bases and at J to 6 bases, leaving 3 bases not matched to a gene. CDR1 is MNHEY and CDR2 is SVGAGI in the germline V gene. This CDR3 is built from 13 residues. CDR3 in DNA: TGTGCCAGCAGTCAGACAGGGTCCGGGGAGCTGTTTTTT. Protein sequence: CASSQTGSGELFF.

V gene TRBV4-1 combines with J gene TRBJ2-1; TRBD2 aligns across 10 bases. The length of the CDR3 is 15 residues. Germline V gives CDR1 MGHRA, CDR2 YSYEKL. After removal of 4 bases from V and 5 bases from J, the junction contained 5 bases not matched to a gene. The chain's CDR3 is CASSPAGGINNEQFF. CDR3 DNA sequence: TGCGCCAGCAGCCCAGCGGGGGGGATAAACAATGAGCAGTTCTTC.

V is TRBV30 and J is TRBJ1-4; D is unresolved. Germline assignment: CDR1 GTSNPN and CDR2 SVGIG (reference sequence). The length of the CDR3 is 11 residues. Trimming removed 2 bases from V and 10 bases from J, with 8 bases in between. For the CDR3, the DNA is TGTGCCTGGAGTAGCGGTGGAAAACTGTTTTTT. It specifies CAWSSGGKLFF. The variable domain in full, with the rest retrieved from reference TRBV30 and TRBJ1-4, is SQTIHQWPATLVQPVGSPLSLECTVEGTSNPNLYWYRQAAGRGLQLLFYSVGIGQISSEVPQNLSASRPQDRQFILSSKKLLLSDSGFYLCAWSSGGKLFFGSGTQLSVL.

CDR3 DNA: TGTGCCAGCAGCGAAGGACTCACTTACGAGCAGTACTTC. This gives the protein CASSEGLTYEQYF. The rearrangement joins TRBV7-7 to TRBJ2-7, with D possibly being TRBD2 (5 bases). With 5 bases removed from V and 4 bases from J, the gap between germline ends came to 12 bases. CDR1 is SSHAT and CDR2 is FNYEAQ in the germline V gene (reference sequence). The CDR3 is made up of 13 amino acids.

V usage is TRBV7-6 and J usage is TRBJ2-1, with 9 bases matching TRBD2. The germline V gene encodes CDR1 SGHVS and CDR2 FNYEAQ. The CDR3 runs to 18 residues. V shed 4 bases, J shed 4 bases, and the junction held 14 bases outside the gene matches. The CDR3 region is CASSSLARGGLGYNEQFF. The CDR3 bases are TGTGCCAGCAGCTCCCTCGCGCGGGGGGGCCTGGGGTACAATGAGCAGTTCTTC.